Only a few counts were recorded for the clone carrying this T cell receptor beta chain. Its antigen is unknown. The data derive from a study of cytomegalovirus exposure and HLA in healthy donors. Study results and caveats: In an earlier analysis, in some 600 donors, most V segments appeared productive either ~87% or ~30% of the time. When presence/absence was analysed, sequencing depth was taken to be roughly uniform across donors.

The PCR used 60 Vbeta and 13 Jbeta primers. TCRdb's copy holds only in-frame clones and misses some; the assay was immunoSEQ multiplex PCR. The sample shows 110,000 or so clones, around 77% of them seen only once. The clonotype was recovered from a woman in her twenties or thirties in good health and CMV-seropositive. The source material was PBMCs.

The CDR3, as DNA: TGTGCCTCTAACAGGGACGCCTATGGCTACACCTTC. Encoded protein: CASNRDAYGYTF. This chain uses TRBV10-3 with TRBJ1-2; D might be TRBD1 (6 bases). The CDR3 extends over 12 amino acids. From germline, CDR1 is ENHRY and CDR2 SYGVKD. Deletions cut 11 bases from V and 4 bases from J, with 14 bases between.